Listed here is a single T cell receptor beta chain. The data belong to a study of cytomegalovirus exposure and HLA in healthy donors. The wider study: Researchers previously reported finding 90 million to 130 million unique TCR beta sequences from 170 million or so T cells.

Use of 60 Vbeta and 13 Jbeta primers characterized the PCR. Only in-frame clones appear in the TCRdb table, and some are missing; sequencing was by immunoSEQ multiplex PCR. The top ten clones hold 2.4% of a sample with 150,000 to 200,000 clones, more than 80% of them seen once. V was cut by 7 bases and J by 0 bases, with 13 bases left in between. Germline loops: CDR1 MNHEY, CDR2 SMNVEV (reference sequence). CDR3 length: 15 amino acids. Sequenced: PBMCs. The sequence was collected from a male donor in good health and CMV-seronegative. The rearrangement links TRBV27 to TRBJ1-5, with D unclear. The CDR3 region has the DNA TGTGCCAGCAATCCGACGGGGAATAGCAATCAGCCCCAGCATTTT. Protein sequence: CASNPTGNSNQPQHF.